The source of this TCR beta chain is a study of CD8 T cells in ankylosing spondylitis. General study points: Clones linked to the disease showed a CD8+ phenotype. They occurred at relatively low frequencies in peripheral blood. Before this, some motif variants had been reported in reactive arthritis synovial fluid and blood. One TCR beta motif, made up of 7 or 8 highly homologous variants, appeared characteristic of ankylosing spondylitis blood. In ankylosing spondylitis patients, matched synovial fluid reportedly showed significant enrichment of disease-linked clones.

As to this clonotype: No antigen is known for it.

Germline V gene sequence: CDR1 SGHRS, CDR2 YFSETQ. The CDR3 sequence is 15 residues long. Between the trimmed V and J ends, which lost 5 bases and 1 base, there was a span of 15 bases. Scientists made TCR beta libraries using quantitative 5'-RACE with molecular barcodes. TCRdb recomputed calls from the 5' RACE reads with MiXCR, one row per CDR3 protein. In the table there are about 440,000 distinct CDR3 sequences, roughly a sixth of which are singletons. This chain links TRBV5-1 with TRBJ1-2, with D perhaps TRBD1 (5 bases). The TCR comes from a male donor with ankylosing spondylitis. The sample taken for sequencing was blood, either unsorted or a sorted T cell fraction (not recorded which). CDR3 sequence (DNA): TGCGCCAGCAGGGCTCGGGACGGCGATAACTATGGCTACACCTTC. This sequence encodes CASRARDGDNYGYTF.